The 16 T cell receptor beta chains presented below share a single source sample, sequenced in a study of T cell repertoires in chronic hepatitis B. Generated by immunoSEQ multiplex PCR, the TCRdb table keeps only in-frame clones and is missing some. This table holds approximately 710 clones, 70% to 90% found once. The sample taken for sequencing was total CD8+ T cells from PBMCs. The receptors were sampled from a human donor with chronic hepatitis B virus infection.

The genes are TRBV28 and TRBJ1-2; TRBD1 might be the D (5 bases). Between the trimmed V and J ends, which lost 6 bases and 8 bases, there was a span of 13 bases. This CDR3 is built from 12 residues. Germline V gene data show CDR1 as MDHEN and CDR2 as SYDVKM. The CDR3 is CASSQGLGGYTF. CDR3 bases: TGTGCCAGCAGCCAGGGTCTGGGGGGCTACACCTTC.

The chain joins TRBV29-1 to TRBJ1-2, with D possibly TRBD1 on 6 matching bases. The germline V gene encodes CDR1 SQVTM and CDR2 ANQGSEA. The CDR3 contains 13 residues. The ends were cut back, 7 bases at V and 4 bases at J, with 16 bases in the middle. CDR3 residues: CSGVDGGPYGYTF. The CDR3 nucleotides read TGCAGCGGGGTGGACGGGGGCCCCTATGGCTACACCTTC.

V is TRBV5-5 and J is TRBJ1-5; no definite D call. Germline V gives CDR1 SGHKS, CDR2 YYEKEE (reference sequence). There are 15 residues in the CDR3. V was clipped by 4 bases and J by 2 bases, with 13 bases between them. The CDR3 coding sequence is TGTGCCAGCAGCCTCCACCCTGGGGGCAATCAGCCCCAGCATTTT. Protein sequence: CASSLHPGGNQPQHF.

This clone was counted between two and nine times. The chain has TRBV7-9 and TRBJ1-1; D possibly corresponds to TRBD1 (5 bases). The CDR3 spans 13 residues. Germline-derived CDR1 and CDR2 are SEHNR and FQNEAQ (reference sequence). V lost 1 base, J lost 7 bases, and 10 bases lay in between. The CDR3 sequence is CASSLEGTLEAFF. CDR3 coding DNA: TGTGCCAGCAGCTTAGAAGGGACTCTTGAAGCTTTCTTT.

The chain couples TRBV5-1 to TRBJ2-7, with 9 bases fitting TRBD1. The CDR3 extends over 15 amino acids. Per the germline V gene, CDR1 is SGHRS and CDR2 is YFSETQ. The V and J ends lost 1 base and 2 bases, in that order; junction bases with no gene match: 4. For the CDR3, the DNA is TGCGCCAGCAGCTTGCGACAGGGGGTCCCCTACGAGCAGTACTTC. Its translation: CASSLRQGVPYEQYF.

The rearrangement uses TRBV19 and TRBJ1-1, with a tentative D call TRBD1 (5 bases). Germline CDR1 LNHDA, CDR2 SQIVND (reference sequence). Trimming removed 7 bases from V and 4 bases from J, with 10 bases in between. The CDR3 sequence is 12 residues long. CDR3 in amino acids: CASTLGGTEAFF. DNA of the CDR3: TGTGCCAGTACCCTGGGGGGCACTGAAGCTTTCTTT.

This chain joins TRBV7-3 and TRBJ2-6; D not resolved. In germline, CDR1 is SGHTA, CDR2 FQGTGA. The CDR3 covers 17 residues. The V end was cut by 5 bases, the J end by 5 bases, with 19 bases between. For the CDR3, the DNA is TGTGCCAGCAGCGAGTGTGTCTTACAAAGTCGGGCCAACGTCCTGACTTTC. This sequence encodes CASSECVLQSRANVLTF.

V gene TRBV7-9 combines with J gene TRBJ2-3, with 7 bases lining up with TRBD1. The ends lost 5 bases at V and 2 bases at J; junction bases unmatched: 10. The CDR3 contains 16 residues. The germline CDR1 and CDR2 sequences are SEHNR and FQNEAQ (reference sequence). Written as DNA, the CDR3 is TGTGCCAGCAGCCCAGAATCAGGGGGAAACACAGATACGCAGTATTTT. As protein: CASSPESGGNTDTQYF.

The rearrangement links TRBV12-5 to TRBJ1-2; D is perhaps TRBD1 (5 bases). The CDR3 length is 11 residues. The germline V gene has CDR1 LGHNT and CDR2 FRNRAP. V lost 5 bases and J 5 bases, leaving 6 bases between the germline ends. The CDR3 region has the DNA TGTGCTAGTGGTCCAGGGTATGGCTACACCTTC. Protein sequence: CASGPGYGYTF.

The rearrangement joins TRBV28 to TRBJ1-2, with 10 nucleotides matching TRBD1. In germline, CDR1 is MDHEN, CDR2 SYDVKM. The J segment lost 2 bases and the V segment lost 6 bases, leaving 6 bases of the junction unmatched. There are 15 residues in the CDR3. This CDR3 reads CASRRPGQGNYGYTF. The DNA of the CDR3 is TGTGCCAGCAGACGTCCGGGACAGGGGAACTATGGCTACACCTTC.

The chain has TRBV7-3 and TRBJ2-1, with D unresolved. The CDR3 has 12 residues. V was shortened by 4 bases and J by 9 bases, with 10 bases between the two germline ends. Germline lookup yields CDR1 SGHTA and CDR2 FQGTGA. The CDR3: CASSWGWGEQFF. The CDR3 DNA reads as TGTGCCAGCAGCTGGGGTTGGGGTGAGCAGTTCTTC.

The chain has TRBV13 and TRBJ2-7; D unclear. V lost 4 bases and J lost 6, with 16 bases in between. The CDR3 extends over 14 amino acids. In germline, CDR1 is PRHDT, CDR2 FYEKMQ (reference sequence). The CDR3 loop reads CASSSQTSRREQYF. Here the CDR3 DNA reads TGTGCCAGCAGCTCCCAAACGTCACGGCGCGAGCAGTACTTC.

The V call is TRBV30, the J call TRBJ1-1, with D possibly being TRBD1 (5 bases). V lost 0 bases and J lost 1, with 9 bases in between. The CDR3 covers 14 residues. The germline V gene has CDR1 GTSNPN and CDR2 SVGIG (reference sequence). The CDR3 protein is CAWSVGVTNTEAFF. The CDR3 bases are TGTGCCTGGAGTGTAGGGGTGACGAACACTGAAGCTTTCTTT.

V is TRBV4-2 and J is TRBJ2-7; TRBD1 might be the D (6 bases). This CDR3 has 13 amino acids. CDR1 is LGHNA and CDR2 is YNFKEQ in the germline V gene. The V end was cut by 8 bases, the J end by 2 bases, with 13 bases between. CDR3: CASRPDSTYEQYF. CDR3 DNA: TGTGCCAGCCGACCGGACAGCACCTACGAGCAGTACTTC.

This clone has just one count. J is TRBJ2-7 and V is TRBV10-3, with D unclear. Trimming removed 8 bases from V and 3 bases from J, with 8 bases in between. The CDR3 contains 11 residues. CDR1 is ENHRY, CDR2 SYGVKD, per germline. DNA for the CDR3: TGTGCCATCGGGCCAGGCTACGAGCAGTACTTC. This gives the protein CAIGPGYEQYF.

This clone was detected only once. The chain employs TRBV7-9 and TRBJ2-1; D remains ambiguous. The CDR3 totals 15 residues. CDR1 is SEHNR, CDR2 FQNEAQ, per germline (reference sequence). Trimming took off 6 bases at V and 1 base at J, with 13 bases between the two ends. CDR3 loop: CASSSLWDSYNEQFF. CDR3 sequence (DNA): TGTGCCAGCAGTAGTTTGTGGGATTCCTACAATGAGCAGTTCTTC.